These T cell receptor beta chains were read from a single sample in a study of cytomegalovirus exposure and HLA in healthy donors. Clones were sequenced by immunoSEQ multiplex PCR, and TCRdb holds only the in-frame ones, with some missing. The sample includes just over 95,000 clones, under 85% seen only once; the top ten take approximately 4%. The sequenced sample consisted of PBMCs. The origin of the receptors is a woman aged 40 to 50 in good health and CMV-seropositive. The CDR3 runs from the conserved cysteine through the conserved F or W. D genes are given only for firm matches. Only part of the rows carry a size: once, few, many, or a class if the clone is expanded.

V	size	D	J	CDR3	DNA
TRBV30	.	.	TRBJ2-7	CAWTLRGEQYF	TGTGCCTGGACCCTCCGGGGCGAGCAGTACTTC
TRBV27	.	.	TRBJ2-7	CASSFSARAYEQYF	TGTGCCAGCAGTTTTTCGGCCAGGGCTTACGAGCAGTACTTC
TRBV25-1	.	.	TRBJ2-7	CASSEQTHDYEQYF	TGTGCCAGCAGTGAGCAGACACACGACTACGAGCAGTACTTC
TRBV6-1	.	TRBD1	TRBJ2-7	CAGGQGSSYEQYF	TGTGCCGGGGGACAGGGGTCCTCCTACGAGCAGTACTTC
TRBV2	.	.	TRBJ2-5	CASCPGYQETQYF	TGTGCCAGCTGCCCGGGGTACCAAGAGACCCAGTACTTC
TRBV27	once	TRBD1	TRBJ2-6	CASSLTTGGAGANVLTF	TGTGCCAGCAGTTTGACGACAGGGGGCGCTGGGGCCAACGTCCTGACTTTC
TRBV15	.	TRBD2	TRBJ2-3	CATARLGGRTDTQYF	TGTGCCACCGCGAGATTGGGGGGGAGGACAGATACGCAGTATTTT
TRBV5-1	.	.	TRBJ2-7	CASSPGSLPTYEQYF	TGCGCCAGCAGCCCCGGGTCACTACCTACTTACGAGCAGTACTTC
TRBV7-9	.	.	TRBJ2-1	CASSSPRVDEQFF	TGTGCCAGCAGCTCGCCTAGAGTGGATGAGCAGTTCTTC
TRBV18	.	.	TRBJ2-7	CASSPINMATQDNPYEQYF	TGTGCCAGCTCACCTATTAACATGGCGACTCAGGACAATCCCTACGAGCAGTACTTC
TRBV7-9	.	.	TRBJ1-1	CASSLRGNTEAFF	TGTGCCAGCAGCTTAAGGGGGAACACTGAAGCTTTCTTT
TRBV27	.	TRBD2	TRBJ2-5	CASSPGTSGETQYF	TGTGCCAGCAGTCCCGGGACTAGCGGAGAGACCCAGTACTTC
TRBV9	.	TRBD2	TRBJ2-3	CASSVETPGAGVVDTQYF	TGTGCCAGCAGCGTAGAGACCCCCGGCGCGGGAGTCGTAGATACGCAGTATTTT
TRBV28	.	.	TRBJ1-4	CASSPARGTNEKLFF	TGTGCCAGCAGTCCCGCCAGGGGAACTAATGAAAAACTGTTTTTT
TRBV7-8	.	TRBD2	TRBJ2-5	CASNPPGLAGETQYF	TGTGCCAGCAACCCTCCGGGACTAGCGGGAGAGACCCAGTACTTC
TRBV7-9	.	.	TRBJ2-1	CASSLYQLAGEQFF	TGTGCCAGCAGCTTATACCAATTAGCCGGGGAGCAGTTCTTC
TRBV7-2	.	.	TRBJ2-5	CASSLGVTGQETQYF	TGTGCCAGCAGCTTAGGGGTGACGGGCCAAGAGACCCAGTACTTC
TRBV7-3	.	.	TRBJ2-3	CASSSSGTDTQYF	TGTGCCAGCAGCTCCTCAGGCACAGATACGCAGTATTTT
TRBV4-1	once	.	TRBJ2-1	CASSPEQGRYNEQFF	TGCGCCAGCAGCCCTGAGCAGGGGCGCTACAATGAGCAGTTCTTC
TRBV7-7	.	.	TRBJ2-1	CASSFNFGGEQFF	TGTGCTAGCAGCTTCAACTTCGGGGGTGAGCAGTTCTTC
TRBV4-1	.	TRBD2	TRBJ2-7	CASSQSLYSGSSYEQYF	TGCGCCAGCAGCCAATCCCTTTATAGCGGGTCTTCCTACGAGCAGTACTTC
TRBV5-6	.	TRBD1	TRBJ2-3	CASSQGQVRTDTQYF	TGTGCCAGCAGCCAGGGACAGGTCCGCACAGATACGCAGTATTTT
TRBV2	.	.	TRBJ2-7	CASSETGYYEQYF	TGTGCCAGCAGTGAAACAGGGTACTACGAGCAGTACTTC
TRBV11-3	.	TRBD2	TRBJ2-1	CASSPPTSGTLVHEQFF	TGTGCCAGCAGCCCCCCGACTAGCGGGACGCTTGTCCATGAGCAGTTCTTC
TRBV29-1	.	TRBD1	TRBJ1-4	CSVAGQGVEKLFF	TGCAGCGTAGCGGGACAGGGGGTTGAAAAACTGTTTTTT
TRBV28	once	.	TRBJ2-3	CASSFLVTDTQYF	TGTGCCAGCAGTTTTCTTGTCACAGATACGCAGTATTTT
TRBV5-1	.	TRBD2	TRBJ2-5	CASSLGGSGSSAETQYF	TGCGCCAGCAGCTTGGGTGGTAGCGGGAGTTCTGCGGAGACCCAGTACTTC
TRBV10-1	.	.	TRBJ2-2	CASSADWGTGELFF	TGCGCCAGCAGTGCGGACTGGGGCACCGGGGAGCTGTTTTTT
TRBV9	.	TRBD1	TRBJ2-5	CASSATGGAGTQYF	TGTGCCAGCAGCGCGACAGGGGGCGCGGGGACCCAGTACTTC